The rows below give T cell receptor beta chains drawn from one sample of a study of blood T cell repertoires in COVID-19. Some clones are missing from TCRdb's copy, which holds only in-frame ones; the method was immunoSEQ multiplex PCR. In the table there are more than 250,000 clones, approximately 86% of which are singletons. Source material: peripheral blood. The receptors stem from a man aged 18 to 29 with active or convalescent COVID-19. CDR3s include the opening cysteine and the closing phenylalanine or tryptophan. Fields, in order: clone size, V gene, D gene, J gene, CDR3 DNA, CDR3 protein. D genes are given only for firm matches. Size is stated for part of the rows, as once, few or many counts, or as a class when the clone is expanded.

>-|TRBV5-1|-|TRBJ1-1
TGCGCCAGCAGAGGGGTAGGAACTGAAGCTTTCTTT
CASRGVGTEAFF
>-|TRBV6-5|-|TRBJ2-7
TGTGCCAGCAGTTCAGGGGCAAGAAACGAGCAGTACTTC
CASSSGARNEQYF
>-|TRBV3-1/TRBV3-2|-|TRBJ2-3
TGTGCCAGCAGCCATTCGGGGAGCACAGATACGCAGTATTTT
CASSHSGSTDTQYF
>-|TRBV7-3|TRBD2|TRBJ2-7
TGTGCCAGCAGCTTATCGGGGGGAACAACCTACGAGCAGTACTTC
CASSLSGGTTYEQYF
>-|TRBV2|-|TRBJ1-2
TGTGCCAGCAGTGAAGGGTTGACAGCCCCGTATGGCTACACCTTC
CASSEGLTAPYGYTF
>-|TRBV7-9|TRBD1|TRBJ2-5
TGTGCCAGCAGCTCCCGGACAGGGCGGGGTGTGGAGACCCAGTACTTC
CASSSRTGRGVETQYF
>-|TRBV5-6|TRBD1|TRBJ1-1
TGTGCCAGCAGCTTGGCCAGGGGGAAGGACGAAGCTTTCTTT
CASSLARGKDEAFF
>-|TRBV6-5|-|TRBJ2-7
TGTGCCAGCAGTTACTCCGGGACTGCGACCTACGAGCAGTACTTC
CASSYSGTATYEQYF
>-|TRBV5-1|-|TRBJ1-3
TGCGCCAGCAGCTTGGTTTATAATGGGGGCGAACCTGGAAACACCATATATTTT
CASSLVYNGGEPGNTIYF
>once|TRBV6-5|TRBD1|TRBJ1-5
TGTGCCAGCAGAGGGGGACAGGGGAATCAGCCCCAGCATTTT
CASRGGQGNQPQHF
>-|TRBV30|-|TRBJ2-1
TGTGCCTGGAGCCTTGAGGCTTACAATGAGCAGTTCTTC
CAWSLEAYNEQFF
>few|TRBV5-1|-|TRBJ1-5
TGCGCCAGCAGCTTGACGGGTTTCAATCAGCCCCAGCATTTT
CASSLTGFNQPQHF
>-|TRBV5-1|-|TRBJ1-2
TGCGCCAGCAGCCAATCGCGGGGAGCTAACTATGGCTACACCTTC
CASSQSRGANYGYTF
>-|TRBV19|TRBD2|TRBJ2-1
TGTGCCAGTAGTAGGACTGGCGGGGGAGGCCATGAGCAGTTCTTC
CASSRTGGGGHEQFF
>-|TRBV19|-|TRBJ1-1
TGTGCCAGTAGTATCGGTCAGGGGTCGGCTGAAGCTTTCTTT
CASSIGQGSAEAFF
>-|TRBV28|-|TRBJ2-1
TGTGCCAGCAGTTTAGTGACACACAATGAGCAGTTCTTC
CASSLVTHNEQFF
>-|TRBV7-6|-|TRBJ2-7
TGTGCCAGCAGCTTGTCCCAGGCGACCTACGAGCAGTACTTC
CASSLSQATYEQYF
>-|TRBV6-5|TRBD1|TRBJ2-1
TGTGCCAGCAGTTACTCAGACAGGGGGACTGAGCAGTTCTTC
CASSYSDRGTEQFF
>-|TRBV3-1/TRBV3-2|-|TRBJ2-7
TGTGCCAGCAGCCAAGATCGTCGAGGAGGGTTTGGGCAGTACTTC
CASSQDRRGGFGQYF
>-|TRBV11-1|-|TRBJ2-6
TGTGCCAGCAGGAGAACTGGGGCCAACGTCCTGACTTTC
CASRRTGANVLTF
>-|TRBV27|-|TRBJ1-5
TGTGCCAGCAGTGACGGGAGCAATCAGCCCCAGCATTTT
CASSDGSNQPQHF
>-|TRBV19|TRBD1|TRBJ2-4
TGTGCCAGTTCTGCAGGGGGCCGAAATGGCAAAAACATTCAGTACTTC
CASSAGGRNGKNIQYF
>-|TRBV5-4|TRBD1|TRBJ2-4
TGTGCCAGCAGCTCCGGACAGGGAAGTGGCGCGGGAAACATTCAGTACTTC
CASSSGQGSGAGNIQYF
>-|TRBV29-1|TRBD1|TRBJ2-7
TGCAGCGTTGACCTGAAAGGGGGCGCGACCTACGAGCAGTACTTC
CSVDLKGGATYEQYF